Listed below are T cell receptor beta chains from one sample, sequenced in a study of blood T cell repertoires in COVID-19. Repertoires were generated with immunoSEQ multiplex PCR, while TCRdb's copy carries only in-frame clones and drops some. Of about 190,000 clones listed, 70% to 80% were seen once; the top ten hold 9.5% to 15%. The sequencing sample was made of peripheral blood. These receptors came from a woman aged 50 to 60 with acute or convalescent COVID-19. Each CDR3 is given with its conserved first and last residue. The D gene is left open where the match is weak. Clone size is given for some rows only: seen once, a few or many times, or a class if the clone is expanded.

few | NA | TRBJ1-5 | TRBV6-5 | CASWGEGSNQPQHF | TGTGCCAGCTGGGGGGAGGGGAGCAATCAGCCCCAGCATTTT
NA | NA | TRBJ1-1 | TRBV10-1 | CASSSDTLMNTEAFF | TGCGCCAGCAGTTCGGACACCCTCATGAACACTGAAGCTTTCTTT
few | NA | TRBJ1-1 | TRBV6-5 | CASSYSGGTAEAFF | TGTGCCAGCAGTTACTCGGGAGGGACGGCTGAAGCTTTCTTT
NA | TRBD2 | TRBJ2-3 | TRBV7-2 | CASSSETSGRARDTQYF | TGTGCCAGCAGCTCCGAAACTAGCGGGAGGGCGAGAGATACGCAGTATTTT
NA | TRBD1 | TRBJ2-2 | TRBV5-1 | CASNTQTGGNTGELFF | TGCGCCAGCAACACCCAGACAGGGGGCAACACCGGGGAGCTGTTTTTT
NA | TRBD1 | TRBJ2-1 | TRBV12-3/TRBV12-4 | CASSLRGGGSFF | TGTGCCAGCAGTTTACGAGGGGGCGGGTCGTTCTTC
once | TRBD1 | TRBJ2-2 | TRBV5-1 | CASRQGFGPGELFF | TGCGCCAGCAGACAGGGGTTCGGCCCCGGGGAGCTGTTTTTT
NA | NA | TRBJ2-7 | TRBV3-1/TRBV3-2 | CASSPLGAFYEQYF | TGTGCCAGCAGCCCCCTTGGGGCCTTCTACGAGCAGTACTTC
once | TRBD2 | TRBJ2-3 | TRBV30 | CAWTKGGLAGGPSDTQYF | TGTGCCTGGACCAAGGGGGGCCTAGCGGGAGGGCCCTCAGATACGCAGTATTTT
NA | NA | TRBJ1-6 | TRBV3-1/TRBV3-2 | CASSLLIESPLHF | TGTGCCAGCAGCCTCTTGATTGAGTCACCCCTCCACTTT
NA | TRBD1 | TRBJ2-1 | TRBV7-6 | CASSRVQGAGYEQFF | TGTGCCAGCAGCAGAGTACAGGGGGCTGGATATGAGCAGTTCTTC
NA | TRBD1 | TRBJ2-3 | TRBV9 | CASSVEGRGDTQYF | TGTGCCAGCAGCGTAGAGGGCAGGGGGGATACGCAGTATTTT
NA | TRBD2 | TRBJ2-5 | TRBV3-1/TRBV3-2 | CASASQGTSYKETQYF | TGTGCCAGCGCGTCCCAGGGGACTAGCTATAAGGAGACCCAGTACTTC
NA | NA | TRBJ2-2 | TRBV29-1 | CSVEEAGLNTGELFF | TGCAGCGTTGAAGAGGCAGGGCTGAACACCGGGGAGCTGTTTTTT
NA | TRBD1 | TRBJ1-2 | TRBV3-1/TRBV3-2 | CASSQDQVRQGEGYTF | TGTGCCAGCAGCCAAGATCAGGTTCGGCAGGGGGAAGGCTACACCTTC
NA | NA | TRBJ1-2 | TRBV28 | CASSPAPGPYGYTF | TGTGCCAGCAGTCCCGCCCCAGGTCCCTATGGCTACACCTTC
few | NA | TRBJ2-7 | TRBV6-5 | CASRQAELYEQYF | TGTGCCAGCAGGCAAGCGGAACTCTACGAGCAGTACTTC
once | TRBD2 | TRBJ2-3 | TRBV30 | CAWSGLAVSTDTQYF | TGTGCCTGGAGTGGGCTAGCGGTTAGCACAGATACGCAGTATTTT
NA | TRBD1 | TRBJ2-2 | TRBV7-8 | CASSLDGTGGGELFF | TGTGCCAGCAGCTTAGACGGGACAGGGGGCGGGGAGCTGTTTTTT
NA | NA | TRBJ2-1 | TRBV6-4 | CASSVLQGAEQFF | TGTGCCAGCAGTGTTCTACAGGGTGCCGAGCAGTTCTTC
NA | NA | TRBJ1-6 | TRBV28 | CASRAPGTPRSPLHF | TGTGCCAGCAGAGCCCCCGGGACACCACGCTCACCCCTCCACTTT
NA | TRBD1 | TRBJ2-7 | TRBV18 | CASSRKGAEEQYF | TGTGCCAGCTCACGGAAGGGGGCGGAGGAGCAGTACTTC
NA | TRBD2 | TRBJ2-7 | TRBV3-1/TRBV3-2 | CASSPWGGGYYEQYF | TGTGCCAGCAGCCCTTGGGGCGGGGGTTACTACGAGCAGTACTTC
NA | TRBD1 | TRBJ1-1 | TRBV20-1 | CSASDRGRSRAMNTEAFF | TGCAGTGCTAGTGACAGGGGGCGATCCCGGGCCATGAACACTGAAGCTTTCTTT
NA | NA | TRBJ2-3 | TRBV25-1 | CASSEQGRLNTDTQYF | TGTGCCAGCAGTGAGCAGGGCCGACTTAACACAGATACGCAGTATTTT
NA | TRBD1 | TRBJ1-2 | TRBV10-3 | CATKPGGSSYGYTF | TGTGCCACGAAGCCAGGGGGTTCGTCCTATGGCTACACCTTC
NA | TRBD1 | TRBJ1-2 | TRBV7-2 | CASSPDRGEGYTF | TGTGCCAGCAGCCCGGACAGGGGTGAGGGCTACACCTTC
NA | TRBD2 | TRBJ2-7 | TRBV7-2 | CASSLTLAGKEQYF | TGTGCCAGCAGCTTAACACTAGCGGGAAAGGAGCAGTACTTC
NA | NA | TRBJ2-7 | TRBV20-1 | CSASLQEGAVYEQYF | TGCAGTGCTAGTCTTCAAGAGGGAGCCGTCTACGAGCAGTACTTC
NA | TRBD1 | TRBJ2-4 | TRBV19 | CASSRGQGQKNIQYF | TGTGCCAGTAGTAGAGGACAGGGTCAAAAAAACATTCAGTACTTC
NA | TRBD2 | TRBJ2-2 | TRBV9 | CASSPRPAGAGTGELFF | TGTGCCAGCAGCCCGCGACCAGCGGGAGCTGGAACCGGGGAGCTGTTTTTT
NA | NA | TRBJ1-1 | TRBV19 | CASSIESRGGTEAFF | TGTGCCAGTAGTATAGAGAGCAGGGGCGGAACTGAAGCTTTCTTT
few | NA | TRBJ1-4 | TRBV12-3/TRBV12-4 | CASSPDRGEKLFF | TGTGCCAGCAGTCCAGACCGGGGAGAAAAACTGTTTTTT
few | NA | TRBJ2-5 | TRBV11-3 | CASSAGVWETQYF | TGTGCCAGCAGCGCAGGGGTGTGGGAGACCCAGTACTTC
NA | NA | TRBJ1-6 | TRBV28 | CASRDTYSYNSPLHF | TGTGCCTCCCGGGACACTTATTCCTATAATTCACCCCTCCACTTT
few | NA | TRBJ1-5 | TRBV2 | CASRTSSGGSNQPQHF | TGTGCCAGCAGAACTTCCTCGGGGGGTAGCAATCAGCCCCAGCATTTT
NA | NA | TRBJ1-6 | TRBV2 | CASSGSGYSSYNSPLHF | TGTGCCAGCAGTGGGTCAGGGTATAGCTCCTATAATTCACCCCTCCACTTT
NA | NA | TRBJ2-1 | TRBV2 | CASSQEGAAGFF | TGTGCCAGCAGCCAGGAGGGGGCTGCGGGGTTCTTC
NA | TRBD1 | TRBJ2-3 | TRBV4-1 | CASSPGGTQYF | TGCGCCAGCAGCCCAGGGGGTACGCAGTATTTT
NA | NA | TRBJ2-1 | TRBV11-2 | CASSLPRPGNNEQFF | TGTGCCAGCAGCTTACCGAGGCCCGGGAACAATGAGCAGTTCTTC
few | NA | TRBJ2-7 | TRBV5-1 | CASSLEQGYEQYF | TGCGCCAGCAGCTTGGAGCAGGGCTACGAGCAGTACTTC